This TCR beta chain was sequenced during a study of cytomegalovirus exposure and HLA in healthy donors. Findings and limits, study-wide: Many donors shared some public TCRs, even though most TCR sequences were rare. A later analysis appeared to link common viral pathogens to several of the most significant clusters. Sequencing likely produced, as an artifact, a cluster of highly shared sequence variants.

A remark on this clone: Antigen unknown.

The PCR made use of 60 Vbeta and 13 Jbeta primers. TCRdb's table, derived via immunoSEQ multiplex PCR, lists solely in-frame clones and lacks some. The sample shows under 90,000 clones, 80% to 90% of them seen only once. V was cut by 2 bases and J by 4 bases, with 11 bases left in between. The CDR3 has 15 amino acids. CDR1 and CDR2 from the germline V gene are SGHVS and FQNEAQ. The TCR comes from a man younger than 30 in good health and CMV-seronegative. Material: PBMCs. V usage is TRBV7-8 and J usage is TRBJ2-2; perhaps TRBD1 as D (5 bases). The CDR3 DNA is TGTGCCAGCAGCTTACGCAGGGAAGCCACCGGGGAGCTGTTTTTT. This codes for CASSLRREATGELFF.